Shown below are 26 T cell receptor beta chains from a single sample sequenced in a study of T cell repertoires and Cas9 in healthy adults. Produced via immunoSEQ multiplex PCR; TCRdb's table is partial and in-frame only. The table records approximately 22,000 clones, around nine tenths of them present only once. Sequenced sample: CD4+ effector T cells (CD127+, CD25-, CD137-, CD154-) from PBMCs; culture status not recorded. Receptors were obtained from a human donor in good health.

V and J are TRBV19 and TRBJ1-3, with unresolved D. Germline CDR1 reads LNHDA; CDR2 reads SQIVND (reference sequence). The CDR3 totals 15 residues. V lost 5 bases and J 0 bases, leaving 11 bases between the germline ends. Here the CDR3 reads CASSSRSISGNTIYF. CDR3 DNA: TGTGCCAGTAGTTCAAGATCTATCTCTGGAAACACCATATATTTT.

This chain connects TRBV6-6 to TRBJ1-3; D perhaps matches TRBD1 (6 bases). The ends were cut back, 6 bases at V and 0 bases at J, with 12 bases in the middle. The CDR3 has 15 residues. The germline V gene encodes CDR1 MNHNY and CDR2 SVGAGI (reference sequence). The CDR3 region is CASSPTRGSGNTIYF. The CDR3, as DNA: TGTGCCAGCAGCCCCACCAGGGGCTCTGGAAACACCATATATTTT.

The J gene is TRBJ1-1, the V gene TRBV6-5; 8 bases line up with TRBD1. V gave up 2 bases and J gave up 3 bases; unmatched junction bases: 2. Germline V gives CDR1 MNHEY, CDR2 SVGAGI. CDR3 length equals 14 residues. The CDR3 DNA is TGTGCCAGCAGTTACCTGACAGGGGACACTGAAGCTTTCTTT. Residues: CASSYLTGDTEAFF.

This chain joins TRBV11-1 and TRBJ1-6; 7 bases are a match to TRBD1. From germline, CDR1 is SGHAT and CDR2 FQDESV (reference sequence). This CDR3 is 15 amino acids long. V shed 5 bases and J 7 bases; nucleotides not matched to a gene: 8. The CDR3 DNA follows: TGTGCCAGCAGCCCGGGACAGCTAACAAATTCACCCCTCCACTTT. Its translation is CASSPGQLTNSPLHF.

This clone was recorded once. This rearrangement joins TRBV19 to TRBJ2-7, with D perhaps TRBD1 (5 bases). The CDR3 contains 14 residues. In germline, CDR1 is LNHDA, CDR2 SQIVND (reference sequence). Deletions cut 3 bases from V and 4 bases from J, with 13 bases between. The CDR3 protein is CASSISSGPYEQYF. The CDR3 DNA reads TGTGCCAGTAGTATTTCTTCAGGGCCATACGAGCAGTACTTC.

The V call is TRBV27, the J call TRBJ1-2; D is unclear. Germline V gives CDR1 MNHEY, CDR2 SMNVEV (reference sequence). The CDR3 runs to 19 residues. The V gene lost 3 bases and the J gene lost 2 bases, with 25 bases spanning the gap. This chain's CDR3 is CASSFYPGPDLAINYGYTF. CDR3 coding DNA: TGTGCCAGCAGTTTCTATCCCGGGCCCGACCTCGCAATAAACTATGGCTACACCTTC.

This clone has more than one count but fewer than ten. This chain links TRBV7-9 with TRBJ1-3, with unresolved D. The germline V and J ends were trimmed by 1 base and 0 bases, with 10 bases remaining between them. Germline lookup yields CDR1 SEHNR and CDR2 FQNEAQ (reference sequence). CDR3 length: 16 residues. CDR3 coding DNA: TGTGCCAGCAGCTTAGAGGTCGGAAGCTCTGGAAACACCATATATTTT. Residues: CASSLEVGSSGNTIYF. Complete variable domain (other parts from reference TRBV7-9 and TRBJ1-3): DTGVSQNPRHKITKRGQNVTFRCDPISEHNRLYWYRQTLGQGPEFLTYFQNEAQLEKSRLLSDRFSAERPKGSFSTLEIQRTEQGDSAMYLCASSLEVGSSGNTIYFGEGSWLTVV.

The chain employs TRBV28 and TRBJ1-3, with TRBD1 as a possible D gene (6 bases). Per the germline V gene, CDR1 is MDHEN and CDR2 is SYDVKM. The CDR3 sequence is 17 residues long. V lost 3 bases and J 2 bases, leaving 17 bases between the germline ends. CDR3 in amino acids: CASSFGGGLVTGNTIYF. In nucleotides, the CDR3 is TGTGCCAGCAGTTTTGGTGGGGGGCTAGTAACTGGAAACACCATATATTTT.

This clone was observed a handful of times. The chain uses TRBV5-6 and TRBJ1-2; D may be TRBD1 (5 bases). The germline CDR1 and CDR2 sequences are SGHDT and YYEEEE. CDR3 size: 14 residues. V was clipped by 2 bases and J by 4 bases, with 12 bases between them. Here the CDR3 DNA reads TGTGCCAGCAGCTTTGGGTTGGGGGGCTATGGCTACACCTTC. Its translation is CASSFGLGGYGYTF.

V and J are TRBV7-8 and TRBJ2-3; 8 bases are a match to TRBD1. This CDR3 is 15 amino acids long. V was clipped by 4 bases and J by 5 bases; unmatched bases: 8. Germline V gene sequence: CDR1 SGHVS, CDR2 FQNEAQ. CDR3 protein: CASSSTGGRGDTQYF. The CDR3 DNA is TGTGCCAGCAGCTCCACAGGGGGTAGGGGAGATACGCAGTATTTT.

The chain joins TRBV11-2 to TRBJ1-1; D ambiguous. The V end lost 5 bases, the J end lost 2 bases, and 9 bases lay between the germline ends. Germline V gene lookup returns CDR1 SGHAT and CDR2 FQNNGV. The CDR3 consists of 13 residues. The DNA for the CDR3 is TGTGCCAGCAGCCCCTGGGCTAACACTGAAGCTTTCTTT. This sequence encodes CASSPWANTEAFF.

The genes are TRBV6-1 and TRBJ2-5, with D possibly being TRBD1 or TRBD2 (5 bases each). The ends were cut back, 3 bases at V and 11 bases at J, with 16 bases in the middle. The CDR3 loop spans 13 amino acids. CDR1 and CDR2 (germline): MNHNS, SASEGT. CDR3 in DNA: TGTGCCAGCAGTGATTACAGGACCGGGGAGCAGTACTTC. Translation: CASSDYRTGEQYF.

The chain is built from TRBV30 and TRBJ2-2; D possibly corresponds to TRBD2 (6 bases). The CDR3 extends over 16 amino acids. Germline assignment: CDR1 GTSNPN and CDR2 SVGIG (reference sequence). Trimming shortened V by 4 bases and J by 4 bases, and 19 bases separated the two germline ends. The CDR3, as DNA: TGTGCCTGGACCGACTGGGGCGGGGATCTCACCGGGGAGCTGTTTTTT. Translation: CAWTDWGGDLTGELFF.

The CDR3 DNA is TGTGCCAGCAGCGTAGATTTCCCGTGGGAGGGCCCCGGGGAGCTGTTTTTT. It specifies CASSVDFPWEGPGELFF. V usage is TRBV9 and J usage is TRBJ2-2; TRBD2 matches 7 bases. CDR1 and CDR2 (germline): SGDLS, YYNGEE. The CDR3 is 17 amino acids. Losses at the gene ends were 0 bases for V and 6 bases for J; bases not matched to a gene: 11.

The chain combines TRBV29-1 with TRBJ2-1, with D uncertain. This CDR3 is 13 amino acids long. The ends were cut back, 3 bases at V and 5 bases at J, with 11 bases in the middle. Germline V gene sequence: CDR1 SQVTM, CDR2 ANQGSEA. In DNA, the CDR3 is TGCAGCGTTGATTCCCACAATAACAATGAGCAGTTCTTC. It yields the protein CSVDSHNNNEQFF.

The chain joins TRBV6-6 to TRBJ1-5, with D perhaps TRBD1 (6 bases). The CDR3 has 14 residues. Trimming left V 8 bases short and J 5 bases short, with 16 bases between. Germline V lookup: CDR1 MNHNY, CDR2 SVGAGI (reference sequence). The CDR3 DNA reads as TGTGCCAGCGGGGGGCCCGGAGGGGATCAGCCCCAGCATTTT. Protein: CASGGPGGDQPQHF.

The chain joins TRBV5-6 to TRBJ1-1; no reliable D call. CDR1 and CDR2 (germline): SGHDT, YYEEEE. This CDR3 is 14 amino acids long. V lost 3 bases to trimming and J lost 6 bases, with 15 bases between them. In DNA, the CDR3 is TGTGCCAGCAGCTCAGCATCAAGGGAGGCTGAAGCTTTCTTT. Translated: CASSSASREAEAFF.

V usage is TRBV5-1 and J usage is TRBJ2-2; no definite D call. The germline V gene has CDR1 SGHRS and CDR2 YFSETQ. The CDR3 spans 16 residues. The ends were cut back, 0 bases at V and 4 bases at J, with 13 bases in the middle. CDR3 coding DNA: TGCGCCAGCAGCTTGGGGGGTGGTCTACCCACCGGGGAGCTGTTTTTT. Amino acid sequence: CASSLGGGLPTGELFF.

This clone was seen only a few times. One end of the junction varies from germline; a read error may be responsible. The genes are TRBV7-7 and TRBJ2-5; 9 positions agree with TRBD1. This CDR3 comprises 16 residues. The V gene's germline CDR1 is SSHAT and CDR2 FNYEAQ (reference sequence). The CDR3 is CASSFSGQGIQETQYF. In DNA, the CDR3 is TGTGCTAGCAGCTTCTCCGGACAGGGGATTCAAGAGACCCAGTACTTC. The whole variable domain, remainder taken from reference TRBV7-7 and TRBJ2-5, is GAGVSQSPRYKVTKRGQDVTLRCDPISSHATLYWYQQALGQGPEFLTYFNYEAQPDKSGLPSDRFSAERPEGSISTLTIQRTEQRDSAMYRCASSFSGQGIQETQYFGPGTRLLVL.

The chain employs TRBV4-1 and TRBJ2-4; D may be TRBD1 or TRBD2 (5 bases each). CDR1 is MGHRA, CDR2 YSYEKL, per germline. V dropped 3 bases and J dropped 6 bases, with 24 bases sitting between them. CDR3 length: 18 amino acids. Written as DNA, the CDR3 is TGCGCCAGCAGCCAGACGAGACAGAGAGGGTCCTCGGGAAACATTCAGTACTTC. Its translation: CASSQTRQRGSSGNIQYF.

The chain is built from TRBV27 and TRBJ2-7; 7 bases map to TRBD1. Trimming took 5 bases from V and 2 from J; bases not matched to a gene: 6. CDR1 MNHEY and CDR2 SMNVEV come from the germline V gene (reference sequence). The CDR3 loop spans 14 amino acids. In DNA, the CDR3 is TGTGCCAGCAGTCAGGGACAGACTCCCTACGAGCAGTACTTC. This gives the protein CASSQGQTPYEQYF.

This sequence joins TRBV7-2 and TRBJ2-7; D is ambiguous. This CDR3 contains 16 residues. V was cut by 5 bases and J by 5 bases, with 22 bases left in between. Germline assignment: CDR1 SGHTA and CDR2 FQGNSA. The CDR3 sequence: CASSPPGSSPYHEQYF. The DNA of the CDR3 is TGTGCCAGCAGCCCACCCGGCTCGTCCCCGTACCACGAGCAGTACTTC. Full variable domain (rest looked up from reference TRBV7-2 and TRBJ2-7): GAGVSQSPSNKVTEKGKDVELRCDPISGHTALYWYRQSLGQGLEFLIYFQGNSAPDKSGLPSDRFSAERTGGSVSTLTIQRTQQEDSAVYLCASSPPGSSPYHEQYFGPGTRLTVT.

The chain uses TRBV7-2 and TRBJ1-1, with a tentative D call TRBD1 (5 bases). CDR1 is SGHTA and CDR2 is FQGNSA in the germline V gene. The CDR3 has 14 residues. Trimming took 6 bases from V and 1 from J, leaving 12 bases between them. The CDR3 region has the DNA TGTGCCAGCAGTTTGGGCAGGGCGAACACTGAAGCTTTCTTT. Amino acid sequence: CASSLGRANTEAFF.

The chain links TRBV5-6 to TRBJ1-2; a possible D gene is TRBD1 (5 bases). Trimming left V 4 bases short and J 2 bases short, with 9 bases between. The V gene's germline CDR1 is SGHDT and CDR2 YYEEEE. CDR3 length: 13 residues. The CDR3 coding sequence is TGTGCCAGCAGCCACCCAGGGAACTATGGCTACACCTTC. As protein: CASSHPGNYGYTF.

The chain uses TRBV7-6 and TRBJ2-5; possibly TRBD2 for D (5 bases). The CDR3 length is 13 residues. Germline values: CDR1 SGHVS, CDR2 FNYEAQ. V lost 4 bases and J 5 bases, leaving 11 bases between the germline ends. The CDR3 DNA sequence: TGTGCCAGCAGCTATAGCGAGTGGGAGACCCAGTACTTC. Its translation: CASSYSEWETQYF. The full variable domain, rest sourced from reference TRBV7-6 and TRBJ2-5, is GAGVSQSPRYKVTKRGQDVALRCDPISGHVSLYWYRQALGQGPEFLTYFNYEAQQDKSGLPNDRFSAERPEGSISTLTIQRTEQRDSAMYRCASSYSEWETQYFGPGTRLLVL.

The CDR3 coding sequence is TGCGCCAGCCTCGGCAGGGGACTACCCTATGGCTACACCTTC. Translated, it gives CASLGRGLPYGYTF. The V and J genes are TRBV10-2 and TRBJ1-2, with D possibly TRBD1 on 6 matching bases. Trimming left V 8 bases short and J 4 bases short, with 17 bases between. The CDR3 length is 14 residues. The germline V gene has CDR1 WSHSY and CDR2 SAAADI.